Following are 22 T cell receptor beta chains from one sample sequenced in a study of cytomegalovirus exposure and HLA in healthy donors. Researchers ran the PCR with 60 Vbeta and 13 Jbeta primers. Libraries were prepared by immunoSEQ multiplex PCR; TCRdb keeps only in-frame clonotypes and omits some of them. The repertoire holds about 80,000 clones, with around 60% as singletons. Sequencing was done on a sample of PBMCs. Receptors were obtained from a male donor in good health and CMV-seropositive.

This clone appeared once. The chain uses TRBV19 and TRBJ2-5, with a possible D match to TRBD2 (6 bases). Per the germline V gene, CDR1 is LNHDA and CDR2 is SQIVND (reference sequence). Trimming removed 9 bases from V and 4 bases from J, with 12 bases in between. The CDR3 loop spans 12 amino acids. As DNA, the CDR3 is TGTGCCAGAGGGGCGGAGGGAGAGACCCAGTACTTC. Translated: CARGAEGETQYF.

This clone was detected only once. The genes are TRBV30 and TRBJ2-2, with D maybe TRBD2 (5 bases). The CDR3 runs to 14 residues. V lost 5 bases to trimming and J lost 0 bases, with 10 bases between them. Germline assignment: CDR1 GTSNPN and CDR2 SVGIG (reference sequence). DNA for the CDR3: TGTGCCTGGGCCGGGGTTGCGAACACCGGGGAGCTGTTTTTT. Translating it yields CAWAGVANTGELFF.

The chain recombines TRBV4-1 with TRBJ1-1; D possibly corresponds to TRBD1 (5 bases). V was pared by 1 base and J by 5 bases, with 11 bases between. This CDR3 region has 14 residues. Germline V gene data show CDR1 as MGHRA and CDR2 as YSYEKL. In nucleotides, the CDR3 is TGCGCCAGCAGCCAAGGGGGCGAGTGGACTGAAGCTTTCTTT. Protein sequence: CASSQGGEWTEAFF.

The CDR3 protein is CATSRGGQSKETQYF. The CDR3 DNA is TGTGCCACCAGCAGGGGGGGACAGTCGAAAGAGACCCAGTACTTC. V is TRBV15 and J is TRBJ2-5; D might be TRBD1 (7 bases). This CDR3 is 15 amino acids long. Germline CDR1 is LNHNV and CDR2 is YYDKDF (reference sequence). V shed 3 bases and J shed 3 bases, with 14 bases lying between them.

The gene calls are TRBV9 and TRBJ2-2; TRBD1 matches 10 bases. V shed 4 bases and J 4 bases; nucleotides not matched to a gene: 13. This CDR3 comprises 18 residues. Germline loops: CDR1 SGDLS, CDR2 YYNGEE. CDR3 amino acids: CASSPRTGGRRGTGELFF. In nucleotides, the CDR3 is TGTGCCAGCAGCCCCCGGACAGGGGGGCGTCGAGGCACCGGGGAGCTGTTTTTT.

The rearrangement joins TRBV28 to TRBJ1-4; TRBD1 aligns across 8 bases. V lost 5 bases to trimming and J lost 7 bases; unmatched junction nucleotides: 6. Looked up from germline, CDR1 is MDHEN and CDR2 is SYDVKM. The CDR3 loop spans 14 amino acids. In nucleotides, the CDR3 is TGTGCCAGCAGTATCACCGGGACAGGTGAAAAACTGTTTTTT. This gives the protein CASSITGTGEKLFF.

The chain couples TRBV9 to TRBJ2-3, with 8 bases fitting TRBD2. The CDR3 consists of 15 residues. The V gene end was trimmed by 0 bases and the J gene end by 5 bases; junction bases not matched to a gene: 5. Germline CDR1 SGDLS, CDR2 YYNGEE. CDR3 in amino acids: CASSVAPGRGDTQYF. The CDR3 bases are TGTGCCAGCAGCGTAGCTCCCGGGAGGGGAGATACGCAGTATTTT.

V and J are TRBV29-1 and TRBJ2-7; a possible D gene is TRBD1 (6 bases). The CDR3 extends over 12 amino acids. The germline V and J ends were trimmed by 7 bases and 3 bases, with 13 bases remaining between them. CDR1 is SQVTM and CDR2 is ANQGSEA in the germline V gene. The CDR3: CSAGQTYYEQYF. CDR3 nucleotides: TGCAGCGCAGGACAGACTTACTACGAGCAGTACTTC.

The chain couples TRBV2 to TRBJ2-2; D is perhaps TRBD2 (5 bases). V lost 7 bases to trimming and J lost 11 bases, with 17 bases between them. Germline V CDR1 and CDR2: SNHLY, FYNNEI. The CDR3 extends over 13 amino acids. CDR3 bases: TGTGCCAGCACCCTCGACCCAAGCGGAGAGCTGTTTTTT. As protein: CASTLDPSGELFF.

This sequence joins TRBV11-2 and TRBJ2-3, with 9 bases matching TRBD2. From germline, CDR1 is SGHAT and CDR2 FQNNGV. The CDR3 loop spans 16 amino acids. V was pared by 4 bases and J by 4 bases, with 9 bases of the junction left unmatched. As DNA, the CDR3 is TGTGCCAGCAGCTATCTAGCGGGGCCACCTCCAGATACGCAGTATTTT. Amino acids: CASSYLAGPPPDTQYF.

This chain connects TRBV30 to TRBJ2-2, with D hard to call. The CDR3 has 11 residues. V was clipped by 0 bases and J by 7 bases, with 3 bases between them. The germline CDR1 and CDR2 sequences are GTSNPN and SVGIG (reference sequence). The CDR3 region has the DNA TGTGCCTGGAGTGTTTACGGGGAGCTGTTTTTT. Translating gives CAWSVYGELFF.

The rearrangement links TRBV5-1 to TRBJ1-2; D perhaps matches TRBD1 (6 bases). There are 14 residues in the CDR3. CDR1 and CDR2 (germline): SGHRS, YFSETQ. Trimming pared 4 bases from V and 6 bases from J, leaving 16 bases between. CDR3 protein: CASSVIQGSDGYTF. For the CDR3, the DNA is TGCGCCAGCAGCGTTATACAGGGTTCCGATGGCTACACCTTC.

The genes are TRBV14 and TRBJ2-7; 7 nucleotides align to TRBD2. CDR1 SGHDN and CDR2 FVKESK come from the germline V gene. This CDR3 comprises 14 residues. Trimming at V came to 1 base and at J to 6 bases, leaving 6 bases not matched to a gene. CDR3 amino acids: CASSQAGLVAEQYF. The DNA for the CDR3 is TGTGCCAGCAGCCAAGCCGGACTAGTGGCCGAGCAGTACTTC.

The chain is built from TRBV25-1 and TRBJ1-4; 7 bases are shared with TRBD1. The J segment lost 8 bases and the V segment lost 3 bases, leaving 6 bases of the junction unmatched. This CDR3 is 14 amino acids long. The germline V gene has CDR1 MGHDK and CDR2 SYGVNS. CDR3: CASSDTGQREKLFF. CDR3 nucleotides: TGTGCCAGCAGTGACACGGGACAGCGCGAAAAACTGTTTTTT.

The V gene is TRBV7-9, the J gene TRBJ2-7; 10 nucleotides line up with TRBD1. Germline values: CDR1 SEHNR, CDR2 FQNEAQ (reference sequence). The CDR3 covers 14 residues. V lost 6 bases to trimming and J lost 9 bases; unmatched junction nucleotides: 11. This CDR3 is CASSPGTGECGQYF. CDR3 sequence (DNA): TGTGCCAGCAGTCCCGGGACAGGGGAATGTGGGCAGTACTTC. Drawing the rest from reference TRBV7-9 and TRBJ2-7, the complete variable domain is DTGVSQNPRHKITKRGQNVTFRCDPISEHNRLYWYRQTLGQGPEFLTYFQNEAQLEKSRLLSDRFSAERPKGSFSTLEIQRTEQGDSAMYLCASSPGTGECGQYFGPGTRLTVT.

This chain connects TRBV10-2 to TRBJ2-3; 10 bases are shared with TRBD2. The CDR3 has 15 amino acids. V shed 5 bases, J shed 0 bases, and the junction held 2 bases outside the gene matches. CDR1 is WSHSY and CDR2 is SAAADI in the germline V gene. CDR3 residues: CASSLAGVSTDTQYF. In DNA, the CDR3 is TGCGCCAGCAGTCTAGCGGGGGTCAGCACAGATACGCAGTATTTT.

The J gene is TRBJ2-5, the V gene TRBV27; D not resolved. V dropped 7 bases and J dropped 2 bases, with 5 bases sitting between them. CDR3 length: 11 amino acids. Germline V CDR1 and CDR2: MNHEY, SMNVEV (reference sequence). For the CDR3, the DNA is TGTGCCAGCATATTTCAAGAGACCCAGTACTTC. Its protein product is CASIFQETQYF.

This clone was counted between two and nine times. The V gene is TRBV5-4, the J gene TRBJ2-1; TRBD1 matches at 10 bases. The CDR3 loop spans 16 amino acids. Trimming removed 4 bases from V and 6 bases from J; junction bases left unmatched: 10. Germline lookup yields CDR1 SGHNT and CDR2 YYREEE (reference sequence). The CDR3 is CASSPLDWTGGNEQFF. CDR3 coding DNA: TGTGCCAGCAGCCCGCTAGATTGGACAGGGGGCAATGAGCAGTTCTTC. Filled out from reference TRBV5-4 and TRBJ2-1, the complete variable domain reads ETGVTQSPTHLIKTRGQQVTLRCSSQSGHNTVSWYQQALGQGPQFIFQYYREEENGRGNFPPRFSGLQFPNYSSELNVNALELDDSALYLCASSPLDWTGGNEQFFGPGTRLTVL.

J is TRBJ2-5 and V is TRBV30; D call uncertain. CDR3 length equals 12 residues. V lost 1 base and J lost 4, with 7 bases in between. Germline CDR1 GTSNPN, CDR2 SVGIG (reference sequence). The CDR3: CAWSEFRETQYF. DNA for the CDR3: TGTGCCTGGAGTGAGTTTAGAGAGACCCAGTACTTC.

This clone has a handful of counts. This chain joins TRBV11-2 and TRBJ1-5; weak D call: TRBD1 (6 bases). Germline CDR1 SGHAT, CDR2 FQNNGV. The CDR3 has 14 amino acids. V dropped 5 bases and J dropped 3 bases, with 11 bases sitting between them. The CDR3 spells CASSPGQFNQPQHF. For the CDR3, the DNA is TGTGCCAGCAGCCCCGGACAGTTCAATCAGCCCCAGCATTTT.

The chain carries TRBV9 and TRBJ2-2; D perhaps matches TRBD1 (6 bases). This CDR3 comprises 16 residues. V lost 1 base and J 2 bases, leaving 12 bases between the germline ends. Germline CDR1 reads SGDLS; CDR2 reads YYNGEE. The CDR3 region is CASSVPLDSNTGELFF. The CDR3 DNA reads TGTGCCAGCAGCGTACCCCTGGACAGCAACACCGGGGAGCTGTTTTTT.

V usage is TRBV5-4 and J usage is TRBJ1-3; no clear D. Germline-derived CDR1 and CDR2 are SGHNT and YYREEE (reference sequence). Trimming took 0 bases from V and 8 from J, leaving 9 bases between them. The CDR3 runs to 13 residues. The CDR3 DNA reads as TGTGCCAGCAGCTTGGGAATTGAGGACACCATATATTTT. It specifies CASSLGIEDTIYF.